The present TCR beta chain was sequenced within a study of T cell responses to AZD1222 COVID-19 vaccine. Study-level points and caveats: An increase in Spike-specific TCR breadth and depth was observed after two AZD1222 doses. Repertoires were obtained solely post-peak T cell response. At baseline, just five to seven AZD1222 recipients tested seropositive. Nearly half of spike-specific TCRs reportedly go after variant regions that carry no mutations.

To note about this clone: The antigen is undetermined.

Repertoires were generated with immunoSEQ multiplex PCR, while TCRdb's copy carries only in-frame clones and drops some. The sample holds about 94,000 clones, around 84% seen once. The TCR originated in an adult who received the AZD1222 COVID-19 vaccine. The material was peripheral blood, obtained 28 days after the second AZD1222 dose.

CDR3 coding DNA: TGTGCCAGCTCACCACTTCCGACAGGGGGCTACACAGGCGAAGCTTTCTTT. Its translation is CASSPLPTGGYTGEAFF. J is TRBJ1-1 and V is TRBV18; 10 bases match TRBD1. The CDR3 sequence is 17 residues long. The V segment lost 1 base and the J segment 8 bases; nucleotides outside the gene matches: 13. Germline assignment: CDR1 KGHSH and CDR2 LQKENI.